This entry lists 31 T cell receptor beta chains sequenced from one sample in a study of OX40 agonist ivuxolimab in advanced cancers. Clones were read by immunoSEQ multiplex PCR, and TCRdb kept only the in-frame ones, dropping some. The repertoire holds nearly 65,000 clones, with 90% to 95% as singletons. The sequencing used CD4+ or CD8+ T cells sorted from blood, collected in a trial of the OX40 agonist ivuxolimab. These TCRs come from an adult with an advanced solid tumor such as melanoma, head and neck, liver or kidney cancer.

The count of this clone is one. The chain recombines TRBV5-1 with TRBJ2-3; 11 bases are shared with TRBD1. The V and J ends lost 0 bases and 5 bases, in that order; junction bases with no gene match: 5. CDR1 and CDR2 (germline): SGHRS, YFSETQ. The CDR3 is 16 amino acids. In DNA form, the CDR3 reads TGCGCCAGCAGCTTGGCCTCGGGACAGGGGGTAGATACGCAGTATTTT. This encodes CASSLASGQGVDTQYF.

This rearrangement joins TRBV15 to TRBJ1-5, with 9 bases identical to TRBD1. Germline loops: CDR1 LNHNV, CDR2 YYDKDF (reference sequence). With V trimmed by 2 bases and J by 7 bases, 6 bases remained unmatched. The CDR3 consists of 15 residues. As DNA, the CDR3 is TGTGCCACCAGCAGAACAGGGGGCTTAGGCCAGCCCCAGCATTTT. This sequence encodes CATSRTGGLGQPQHF.

This clone showed up just once. This chain uses TRBV14 with TRBJ2-7, with 14 bases that match TRBD2. Germline V gene data show CDR1 as SGHDN and CDR2 as FVKESK. Germline trimming cut 1 base from V and 6 bases from J; bases unmatched to any gene: 5. The CDR3 covers 16 residues. CDR3: CASSQVGLAGVAEQYF. In DNA, the CDR3 is TGTGCCAGCAGCCAAGTGGGACTAGCGGGAGTGGCCGAGCAGTACTTC.

This clone was detected a few times. V and J are TRBV19 and TRBJ1-2; maybe TRBD1 (5 bases). The V gene's germline CDR1 is LNHDA and CDR2 SQIVND (reference sequence). V was clipped by 6 bases and J by 3 bases, with 11 bases between them. CDR3 length: 13 residues. The CDR3 is CASSPGTYYGYTF. DNA for the CDR3: TGTGCCAGTAGCCCAGGGACCTACTATGGCTACACCTTC.

The J gene is TRBJ1-1, the V gene TRBV28, with 10 bases that match TRBD1. The ends lost 5 bases at V and 3 bases at J; junction bases unmatched: 9. CDR1 and CDR2 (germline): MDHEN, SYDVKM. The CDR3 consists of 16 residues. CDR3 nucleotides: TGTGCCAGCAGTACCACCATCGGGACAGGGGACACTGAAGCTTTCTTT. Amino acids: CASSTTIGTGDTEAFF.

J is TRBJ2-1 and V is TRBV4-3; 12 bases are a match to TRBD2. The V and J ends lost 7 bases and 9 bases, in that order; junction bases with no gene match: 13. Per the germline V gene, CDR1 is LGHNA and CDR2 is YSLEER. CDR3 size: 16 residues. The CDR3 loop is CASKPSRLAGEVEQFF. As DNA, the CDR3 is TGCGCCAGCAAACCGTCAAGACTAGCGGGAGAGGTTGAGCAGTTCTTC.

The chain recombines TRBV9 with TRBJ2-1; 11 nucleotides match TRBD2. Germline V gives CDR1 SGDLS, CDR2 YYNGEE. The CDR3 runs 16 residues. Unmatched junction bases numbered 7, after V lost 1 base and J lost 7 bases. The CDR3 DNA is TGTGCCAGCAGCGTATCTGTTCTAGCGGGGGGTAATGAGCAGTTCTTC. Protein: CASSVSVLAGGNEQFF.

The chain is built from TRBV6-5 and TRBJ2-5; 11 bases match TRBD1. With the DNA end fitting TRBJ2-7 better, the J assignment may be wrong. The CDR3 loop spans 15 amino acids. Germline V gives CDR1 MNHEY, CDR2 SVGAGI. In DNA form, the CDR3 reads TGTGCCAGCAGTTACTCGATTGGGACAGGGGGCGAGCAGTACTTC. Translated: CASSYSIGTGGEQYF.

CDR3 loop: CSVGVGLESFREQFF. CDR3 nucleotides: TGCAGCGTTGGAGTCGGGCTGGAGTCTTTTAGGGAGCAGTTCTTC. V is TRBV29-1 and J is TRBJ2-1; D is undetermined. Deletions cut 4 bases from V and 10 bases from J, with 23 bases between. Germline CDR1 SQVTM, CDR2 ANQGSEA. This CDR3 spans 15 amino acids.

The chain recombines TRBV6-5 with TRBJ2-7; 11 bases agree with TRBD2. V lost 4 bases, J lost 4 bases, and 3 bases stayed unmatched. CDR1 is MNHEY, CDR2 SVGAGI, per germline. This CDR3 spans 14 amino acids. The DNA for the CDR3 is TGTGCCAGCAGTTCGGGACTAGCGGCATACGAGCAGTACTTC. Protein: CASSSGLAAYEQYF.

The rearrangement uses TRBV27 and TRBJ1-2, with D possibly being TRBD1 (6 bases). The CDR3 extends over 14 amino acids. The germline CDR1 and CDR2 sequences are MNHEY and SMNVEV (reference sequence). Between the trimmed V and J ends, which lost 6 bases and 6 bases, there was a span of 17 bases. As DNA, the CDR3 is TGTGCCAGCAGGACTACGGGGGGCTGGGATGGCTACACCTTC. Its translation is CASRTTGGWDGYTF.

The chain carries TRBV7-3 and TRBJ2-1, with TRBD1 identical over 9 bases. J was trimmed by 6 bases and V by 3 bases; bases with no gene match: 6. The CDR3 is 15 amino acids. Germline V gene sequence: CDR1 SGHTA, CDR2 FQGTGA. The CDR3 DNA sequence: TGTGCCAGCAGCTTTTCCGGGACAGGGATCAATGAGCAGTTCTTC. This encodes CASSFSGTGINEQFF.

This chain joins TRBV9 and TRBJ2-1; maybe TRBD2 (7 bases). From germline, CDR1 is SGDLS and CDR2 YYNGEE. Trimming removed 3 bases from V and 3 bases from J, with 13 bases in between. The CDR3 loop spans 15 amino acids. The chain's CDR3 is CASSGGLAVYNEQFF. CDR3 nucleotide sequence: TGTGCCAGCAGCGGGGGGCTAGCGGTCTACAATGAGCAGTTCTTC. The variable domain in full, completed from reference TRBV9 and TRBJ2-1, reads DSGVTQTPKHLITATGQRVTLRCSPRSGDLSVYWYQQSLDQGLQFLIQYYNGEERAKGNILERFSAQQFPDLHSELNLSSLELGDSALYFCASSGGLAVYNEQFFGPGTRLTVL.

This sequence joins TRBV13 and TRBJ2-5; perhaps D is TRBD1 or TRBD2 (7 bases each). V gave up 5 bases and J gave up 5 bases, with 12 bases separating them. CDR1 is PRHDT, CDR2 FYEKMQ, per germline (reference sequence). This CDR3 is built from 13 residues. The CDR3 reads CASSQGGAETQYF. For the CDR3, the DNA is TGTGCCAGCAGCCAGGGGGGGGCTGAGACCCAGTACTTC.

The J gene is TRBJ2-2, the V gene TRBV19; the D gene is possibly TRBD1 (5 bases). V was pared by 0 bases and J by 0 bases, with 17 bases between. CDR3 length: 19 amino acids. Germline V gene lookup returns CDR1 LNHDA and CDR2 SQIVND (reference sequence). The DNA for the CDR3 is TGTGCCAGTAGTATAGATGGCAACATCAGGGCGACGAACACCGGGGAGCTGTTTTTT. This translates into CASSIDGNIRATNTGELFF.

A single count supports this clone. The V gene is TRBV28, the J gene TRBJ2-7; tentatively, D is TRBD1 (6 bases). The V end lost 10 bases, the J end lost 7 bases, and 14 bases lay between the germline ends. CDR1 is MDHEN, CDR2 SYDVKM, per germline. This CDR3 has 11 amino acids. The DNA for the CDR3 is TGTGCCACTCTCAGGGGTGGGGAGCAGTACGTC. This sequence encodes CATLRGGEQYV.

The chain couples TRBV7-8 to TRBJ1-2; D call uncertain. The CDR3 runs to 17 residues. Looked up from germline, CDR1 is SGHVS and CDR2 is FQNEAQ. V was trimmed by 1 base and J by 5 bases, leaving 20 bases between them. This CDR3 reads CASSLEGGVGRWYGYTF. For the CDR3, the DNA is TGTGCCAGCAGCTTAGAGGGAGGTGTGGGAAGATGGTATGGCTACACCTTC.

V is TRBV6-5 and J is TRBJ1-6, with D maybe TRBD1 (5 bases). The V end was cut by 2 bases, the J end by 9 bases, with 11 bases between. The CDR3 totals 14 residues. CDR1 is MNHEY, CDR2 SVGAGI, per germline. CDR3 amino acids: CASSYGQGISPLHF. CDR3 in DNA: TGTGCCAGCAGTTACGGGCAGGGTATTTCACCCCTCCACTTT.

The rearrangement links TRBV7-8 to TRBJ2-1, with 11 nucleotides matching TRBD2. CDR3 length equals 18 residues. The V gene's germline CDR1 is SGHVS and CDR2 FQNEAQ. With V trimmed by 1 base and J by 3 bases, 8 bases remained unmatched. CDR3 amino acids: CASSLGLAGNSLYNEQFF. The CDR3 nucleotides read TGTGCCAGCAGCTTAGGACTAGCGGGAAACTCCCTCTACAATGAGCAGTTCTTC.

The V gene is TRBV2, the J gene TRBJ2-3, with D unresolved. Germline lookup yields CDR1 SNHLY and CDR2 FYNNEI. Between the trimmed V and J ends, which lost 0 bases and 3 bases, there was a span of 10 bases. The CDR3 runs 15 residues. Here the CDR3 reads CASSEALSLTDTQYF. For the CDR3, the DNA is TGTGCCAGCAGTGAAGCGCTTAGCTTGACAGATACGCAGTATTTT.

CDR3: CASSLGQGAFF. CDR3 nucleotide sequence: TGCGCCAGCAGCTTGGGACAGGGAGCTTTCTTT. The chain carries TRBV5-1 and TRBJ1-1; 7 nucleotides align to TRBD1. V dropped 0 bases and J dropped 10; count of bases not matched to a gene: 0. The CDR3 spans 11 residues. Germline V gives CDR1 SGHRS, CDR2 YFSETQ.

The chain has TRBV7-6 and TRBJ2-5; D is unclear. Germline values: CDR1 SGHVS, CDR2 FNYEAQ. V was pared by 4 bases and J by 4 bases, with 7 bases between. This CDR3 contains 12 residues. The CDR3: CASSSSLETQYF. CDR3 in DNA: TGTGCCAGCAGCTCCAGCCTAGAGACCCAGTACTTC. Looking up the rest from reference TRBV7-6 and TRBJ2-5 gives the full variable domain: GAGVSQSPRYKVTKRGQDVALRCDPISGHVSLYWYRQALGQGPEFLTYFNYEAQQDKSGLPNDRFSAERPEGSISTLTIQRTEQRDSAMYRCASSSSLETQYFGPGTRLLVL.

The chain joins TRBV6-5 to TRBJ1-4; D is uncertain. The CDR3 runs 16 residues. V was trimmed by 2 bases and J by 7 bases, leaving 17 bases between them. Germline values: CDR1 MNHEY, CDR2 SVGAGI. The CDR3 spells CASSYGAQTYIEKLFF. CDR3 coding DNA: TGTGCCAGCAGTTACGGCGCACAGACCTACATTGAAAAACTGTTTTTT.

CDR3 coding DNA: TGTGCCAGCAGGGCCACAGGGGCCTACCCAGATAATGAGCAGTTCTTC. Translating it yields CASRATGAYPDNEQFF. This sequence joins TRBV27 and TRBJ2-1; TRBD1 agrees at 7 bases. V dropped 6 bases and J dropped 7; count of bases not matched to a gene: 15. Germline V gene data show CDR1 as MNHEY and CDR2 as SMNVEV (reference sequence). The CDR3 has 16 amino acids.

The chain carries TRBV12-5 and TRBJ2-4, with unresolved D. CDR3 length: 13 residues. Trimming removed 1 base at V and 11 bases at J, with 12 bases between. Germline V gene sequence: CDR1 LGHNT, CDR2 FRNRAP. CDR3 residues: CASGLGILGVQYF. CDR3 nucleotide sequence: TGTGCTAGTGGTTTGGGTATATTGGGTGTTCAGTACTTC.

This chain links TRBV27 with TRBJ1-1; 7 bases fit TRBD1. In germline, CDR1 is MNHEY, CDR2 SMNVEV (reference sequence). Trimming cost V 10 bases and J 5 bases; bases outside gene matches: 10. The length of the CDR3 is 13 residues. CDR3 protein: CATPGGARTEAFF. The CDR3 DNA is TGTGCCACCCCAGGGGGTGCTAGGACTGAAGCTTTCTTT.

V and J are TRBV28 and TRBJ2-5, with D tentatively TRBD2 (6 bases). Germline-derived CDR1 and CDR2 are MDHEN and SYDVKM. Trimming took off 5 bases at V and 5 bases at J, with 27 bases between the two ends. This CDR3 region has 18 residues. The CDR3 DNA is TGTGCCAGCAGTCAAATTACACGGGGGAGCATCCCGTGGGAGACCCAGTACTTC. Protein: CASSQITRGSIPWETQYF.

V and J are TRBV6-5 and TRBJ2-7; the D gene is possibly TRBD1 (6 bases). Germline V gives CDR1 MNHEY, CDR2 SVGAGI. The V gene lost 0 bases and the J gene lost 3 bases, with 15 bases spanning the gap. This CDR3 is built from 16 residues. The CDR3: CASSYSIGQRNYEQYF. CDR3 nucleotide sequence: TGTGCCAGCAGTTACTCCATCGGACAGCGAAACTACGAGCAGTACTTC.

V and J are TRBV15 and TRBJ2-3; D ambiguous. This CDR3 spans 16 amino acids. V was trimmed by 1 base and J by 4 bases, leaving 15 bases between them. Germline V CDR1 and CDR2: LNHNV, YYDKDF (reference sequence). CDR3 protein: CATSRVQGEKSDTQYF. The CDR3 region has the DNA TGTGCCACCAGCAGAGTGCAAGGAGAGAAGTCAGATACGCAGTATTTT.

The V and J genes are TRBV19 and TRBJ2-7; weak D call: TRBD2 (6 bases). Per the germline V gene, CDR1 is LNHDA and CDR2 is SQIVND (reference sequence). With 3 bases removed from V and 5 bases from J, the gap between germline ends came to 17 bases. The CDR3 loop spans 15 amino acids. The CDR3, as DNA: TGTGCCAGTAGTATTTTAGGAGGGGTCCCCAACGAGCAGTACTTC. Its protein is CASSILGGVPNEQYF. Supplemented by reference TRBV19 and TRBJ2-7, the full variable domain reads DGGITQSPKYLFRKEGQNVTLSCEQNLNHDAMYWYRQDPGQGLRLIYYSQIVNDFQKGDIAEGYSVSREKKESFPLTVTSAQKNPTAFYLCASSILGGVPNEQYFGPGTRLTVT.

CDR3 nucleotide sequence: TGTGCCAGCAGCCCCTACGTTACCTCTGGAAACACCATATATTTT. Translation: CASSPYVTSGNTIYF. The rearrangement uses TRBV5-5 and TRBJ1-3; no reliable D call. The CDR3 contains 15 residues. Looked up from germline, CDR1 is SGHKS and CDR2 is YYEKEE (reference sequence). Deletions cut 4 bases from V and 0 bases from J, with 11 bases between.